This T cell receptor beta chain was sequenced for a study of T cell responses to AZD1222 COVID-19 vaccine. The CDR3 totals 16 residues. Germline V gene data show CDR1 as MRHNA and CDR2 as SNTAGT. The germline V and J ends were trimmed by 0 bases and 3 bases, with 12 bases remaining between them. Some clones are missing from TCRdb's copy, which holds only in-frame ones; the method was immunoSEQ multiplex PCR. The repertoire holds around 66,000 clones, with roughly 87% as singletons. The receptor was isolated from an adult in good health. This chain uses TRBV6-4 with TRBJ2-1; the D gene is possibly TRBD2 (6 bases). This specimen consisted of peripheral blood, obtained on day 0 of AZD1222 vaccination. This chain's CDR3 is CASSDSFGGDYNEQFF. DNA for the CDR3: TGTGCCAGCAGTGACTCGTTCGGGGGTGACTACAATGAGCAGTTCTTC.